The source of this T cell receptor (beta chain) is a study of blood T cell repertoires in COVID-19. Only in-frame clones appear in the TCRdb table, and some are missing; sequencing was by immunoSEQ multiplex PCR. The repertoire includes fewer than 350,000 clones, 89% of them detected once, and 4.5% to 6.5% sits in the top ten. The table lists this clone with a few counts. Per the germline V gene, CDR1 is LNHDA and CDR2 is SQIVND (reference sequence). Trimming left V 6 bases short and J 0 bases short, with 11 bases between. CDR3 length: 14 residues. This receptor was taken from a man in his fifties or sixties who had recovered from COVID-19. The rearrangement links TRBV19 to TRBJ1-1; tentative D call: TRBD1 (5 bases). Sequencing used PBMCs or T cells enriched from blood (not recorded which). The CDR3 here is CASRDSVMNTEAFF. The CDR3 nucleotides are TGTGCCAGTAGAGACAGCGTAATGAACACTGAAGCTTTCTTT.